These 23 T cell receptor beta chains share one sample of origin, sequenced in a study of blood T cell repertoires in COVID-19. Sequenced by immunoSEQ multiplex PCR; TCRdb stores in-frame clones only, minus some. The sample has some 170,000 clones, more than 65% seen once. Material for sequencing was PBMCs or T cells enriched from blood (not recorded which). The receptors come from a man aged 50 or older who had recovered from COVID-19.

This chain's CDR3 is CASSSGQNQPQHF. The DNA of the CDR3 is TGTGCCAGCAGCTCTGGACAGAATCAGCCCCAGCATTTT. The V and J genes are TRBV5-5 and TRBJ1-5, with a weak D call TRBD1 (6 bases). The germline gives CDR1 SGHKS, CDR2 YYEKEE (reference sequence). The CDR3 is 13 amino acids. V lost 3 bases, J lost 4 bases, and 8 bases lay in between.

As to this clone: Sequence at one end of the junction differs from germline and may be a read error. DNA of the CDR3: TGTGCCAGCAGTTTGGCGGGGGGTACAAGAGAGGCCCAGTACTTC. Translation: CASSLAGGTREAQYF. J is TRBJ2-5 and V is TRBV28; 8 nucleotides align to TRBD2. Germline V CDR1 and CDR2: MDHEN, SYDVKM. The CDR3 length is 15 residues.

The rearrangement links TRBV10-3 to TRBJ2-3; 8 bases are a match to TRBD2. The ends lost 7 bases at V and 3 bases at J; junction bases unmatched: 9. The CDR3 is 15 residues long. Germline V gene data show CDR1 as ENHRY and CDR2 as SYGVKD. The CDR3 DNA reads TGTGCCATCAAAGGAACGGGGGGGCGGACAGATACGCAGTATTTT. It codes for CAIKGTGGRTDTQYF.

The V gene is TRBV7-2, the J gene TRBJ1-1; 7 nucleotides line up with TRBD1. V gave up 0 bases and J gave up 5 bases; unmatched junction bases: 12. This CDR3 contains 17 residues. The germline V gene has CDR1 SGHTA and CDR2 FQGNSA. The DNA of the CDR3 is TGTGCCAGCAGCTTAGCCTCGGACAGGCTCGTTCGGACTGAAGCTTTCTTT. The encoded protein is CASSLASDRLVRTEAFF.

This clone was counted once. This chain joins TRBV6-5 and TRBJ1-1, with D perhaps matching TRBD1 (5 bases). The V and J ends lost 2 bases and 1 base respectively, with 8 bases between them. There are 14 residues in the CDR3. Germline assignment: CDR1 MNHEY and CDR2 SVGAGI. CDR3 bases: TGTGCCAGCAGTTACGGGGGGTGGAACACTGAAGCTTTCTTT. Its translation is CASSYGGWNTEAFF.

The chain recombines TRBV7-8 with TRBJ1-4; D not certain. The CDR3 sequence is 15 residues long. Germline CDR1 SGHVS, CDR2 FQNEAQ. Trimming took off 5 bases at V and 3 bases at J, with 13 bases between the two ends. This chain's CDR3 is CASSPEGNPNEKLFF. The CDR3 DNA reads as TGTGCCAGCAGCCCAGAGGGAAACCCTAATGAAAAACTGTTTTTT.

The chain employs TRBV28 and TRBJ1-2, with D perhaps TRBD1 (6 bases). V lost 7 bases to trimming and J lost 6 bases, with 15 bases between them. The CDR3 length is 13 residues. CDR1 MDHEN and CDR2 SYDVKM come from the germline V gene. DNA of the CDR3: TGTGCCAGCATAGGGGAACAGGGACATGGCTACACCTTC. Amino acid sequence: CASIGEQGHGYTF.

The rearrangement links TRBV3-1 (or the pseudogene TRBV3-2) to TRBJ2-5; TRBD2 aligns across 9 bases. The junction had 5 bases not matched to a gene; V was cut back by 4 bases and J by 5 bases. This CDR3 comprises 14 residues. From germline, CDR1 is LGHDT and CDR2 YNNKEL (reference sequence). The CDR3 DNA is TGTGCCAGCAGCCGCGGGGGGGGTTTCGAGACCCAGTACTTC. This sequence encodes CASSRGGGFETQYF.

The rearrangement uses TRBV9 and TRBJ2-1; 9 positions agree with TRBD2. V lost 3 bases and J lost 6; bases outside the gene matches: 10. The germline gives CDR1 SGDLS, CDR2 YYNGEE. The CDR3 runs 16 residues. The CDR3 is CASSARFRAGGNEQFF. DNA for the CDR3: TGTGCCAGCAGCGCCCGGTTTAGAGCGGGGGGCAATGAGCAGTTCTTC.

Here the CDR3 reads CASSRTRNQPQHF. The CDR3 DNA reads TGTGCCAGCAGCCGGACACGAAATCAGCCCCAGCATTTT. The chain joins TRBV27 to TRBJ1-5; possibly TRBD1 for D (5 bases). Trimming pared 6 bases from V and 4 bases from J, leaving 10 bases between. The CDR3 spans 13 residues. The germline V gene encodes CDR1 MNHEY and CDR2 SMNVEV (reference sequence).

The chain links TRBV18 to TRBJ1-4; D gene unclear. Between the trimmed V and J ends, which lost 6 bases and 0 bases, there was a span of 11 bases. Per the germline V gene, CDR1 is KGHSH and CDR2 is LQKENI. The CDR3 runs 15 residues. The DNA of the CDR3 is TGTGCCAGCTCTCTGTGGGGAGCAACTAATGAAAAACTGTTTTTT. This encodes CASSLWGATNEKLFF. Together with reference TRBV18 and TRBJ1-4, the CDR3 gives the full variable domain: NAGVMQNPRHLVRRRGQEARLRCSPMKGHSHVYWYRQLPEEGLKFMVYLQKENIIDESGMPKERFSAEFPKEGPSILRIQQVVRGDSAAYFCASSLWGATNEKLFFGSGTQLSVL.

The rearrangement uses TRBV12-3 or TRBV12-4 and TRBJ1-4; 8 bases agree with TRBD1. CDR3 size: 13 residues. V was clipped by 6 bases and J by 8 bases; unmatched bases: 5. DNA of the CDR3: TGTGCCAGCAGAGACAGGGGCCGGGAAAAACTGTTTTTT. Translation gives CASRDRGREKLFF.

V gene TRBV7-3 combines with J gene TRBJ1-5; the D gene is possibly TRBD1 (5 bases). V was clipped by 2 bases and J by 7 bases, with 9 bases between them. CDR1 SGHTA and CDR2 FQGTGA come from the germline V gene. CDR3 size: 13 residues. The DNA for the CDR3 is TGTGCCAGCAGCTTATCGGGGGGGCAGCCCCAGCATTTT. Translated: CASSLSGGQPQHF.

Note on this clone: This sample includes further DNA sequences coding for the same CDR3. The CDR3 bases are TGCAGTGTACAGGGTAACACTGAAGCTTTCTTT. Protein: CSVQGNTEAFF. This rearrangement joins TRBV20-1 to TRBJ1-1; the D gene is possibly TRBD1 (6 bases). The CDR3 totals 11 residues. The germline gives CDR1 DFQATT, CDR2 SNEGSKA (reference sequence). The V end lost 7 bases, the J end lost 2 bases, and 8 bases lay between the germline ends.

The sample holds one count of this clone. The chain links TRBV6-5 to TRBJ1-6; tentative D call: TRBD1 (5 bases). The V gene lost 0 bases and the J gene lost 6 bases, with 12 bases spanning the gap. The CDR3 totals 16 residues. The germline V gene has CDR1 MNHEY and CDR2 SVGAGI. The CDR3 coding sequence is TGTGCCAGCAGTTACTCGAAAGGGGCACCTAATTCACCCCTCCACTTT. Translating it yields CASSYSKGAPNSPLHF.

The chain joins TRBV11-2 to TRBJ1-1; no firm D call. Germline loops: CDR1 SGHAT, CDR2 FQNNGV. V was trimmed by 5 bases and J by 3 bases, leaving 7 bases between them. This CDR3 has 12 amino acids. The CDR3 protein is CASSPRYTEAFF. Here the CDR3 DNA reads TGTGCCAGCAGCCCACGGTACACTGAAGCTTTCTTT. Combining the CDR3 with reference TRBV11-2 and TRBJ1-1 gives the whole variable domain EAGVAQSPRYKIIEKRQSVAFWCNPISGHATLYWYQQILGQGPKLLIQFQNNGVVDDSQLPKDRFSAERLKGVDSTLKIQPAKLEDSAVYLCASSPRYTEAFFGQGTRLTVV.

The V call is TRBV24-1, the J call TRBJ2-5, with 7 bases aligning to TRBD2. The CDR3 runs to 14 residues. The germline CDR1 and CDR2 sequences are KGHDR and SFDVKD. V lost 10 bases and J lost 4; bases outside the gene matches: 11. CDR3 protein: CATSKRGDRETQYF. The CDR3 nucleotides are TGTGCCACGTCAAAACGGGGGGATCGAGAGACCCAGTACTTC.

The genes are TRBV30 and TRBJ1-3; a weak D match, TRBD1 (6 bases). Trimming cost V 0 bases and J 3 bases, with 12 bases left between them. Germline V lookup: CDR1 GTSNPN, CDR2 SVGIG (reference sequence). The CDR3 has 15 amino acids. The CDR3 sequence: CAWSVFGGRGNTIYF. The CDR3, as DNA: TGTGCCTGGAGTGTCTTTGGGGGCCGTGGAAACACCATATATTTT.

The J gene is TRBJ2-2, the V gene TRBV9; D may be TRBD1 (6 bases). This CDR3 comprises 13 residues. Germline V gene sequence: CDR1 SGDLS, CDR2 YYNGEE. Trimming stripped 3 bases from V and 5 bases from J, with 8 bases between. CDR3 sequence: CASSGTVTGELFF. As DNA, the CDR3 is TGTGCCAGCAGCGGGACAGTAACCGGGGAGCTGTTTTTT.

The V gene is TRBV2, the J gene TRBJ2-6; D may be TRBD1 (5 bases). Germline CDR1 reads SNHLY; CDR2 reads FYNNEI. Trimming stripped 6 bases from V and 3 bases from J, with 12 bases between. The CDR3 sequence is 15 residues long. CDR3 loop: CASSSQGGGANVLTF. DNA of the CDR3: TGTGCCAGCAGCTCCCAGGGTGGTGGGGCCAACGTCCTGACTTTC.

The J gene is TRBJ1-1, the V gene TRBV7-8; D is perhaps TRBD1 (6 bases). This CDR3 comprises 11 residues. From germline, CDR1 is SGHVS and CDR2 FQNEAQ. V lost 3 bases and J 8 bases, leaving 7 bases between the germline ends. The CDR3 spells CASSFGQEAFF. The CDR3 region has the DNA TGTGCCAGCAGCTTCGGACAGGAAGCTTTCTTT.

The chain uses TRBV19 and TRBJ2-5, with TRBD1 matching over 8 bases. The CDR3 length is 14 residues. The V and J ends lost 4 bases and 5 bases, in that order; junction bases with no gene match: 6. From germline, CDR1 is LNHDA and CDR2 SQIVND (reference sequence). The CDR3 loop is CASSTQGADETQYF. The CDR3 DNA follows: TGTGCCAGTAGTACGCAGGGGGCGGATGAGACCCAGTACTTC.

The chain combines TRBV4-1 with TRBJ2-7; a weak D match, TRBD1 (6 bases). Looked up from germline, CDR1 is MGHRA and CDR2 is YSYEKL. CDR3 size: 16 residues. V was pared by 4 bases and J by 3 bases, with 19 bases between. CDR3: CASSLTTGKNIYEQYF. The CDR3 DNA sequence: TGCGCCAGCAGCCTAACGACAGGAAAAAATATCTACGAGCAGTACTTC.